Each of the 27 T cell receptor beta chains below was sequenced from the same sample in a study of blood T cell repertoires in COVID-19. Profiling relied on immunoSEQ multiplex PCR, and the TCRdb table lists in-frame clones only, not all of them. This sample has roughly 100,000 clones, with around four fifths found just once. Material for sequencing was peripheral blood. These receptors came from a man between 60 and 75 years old with acute or convalescent COVID-19.

The chain is built from TRBV25-1 and TRBJ1-1, with D perhaps TRBD1 (5 bases). This CDR3 contains 15 residues. Trimming left V 7 bases short and J 3 bases short, with 18 bases between. Looked up from germline, CDR1 is MGHDK and CDR2 is SYGVNS. Here the CDR3 DNA reads TGTGCCAGCATCAGGCGGAGGGGAATAGACACTGAAGCTTTCTTT. Its protein product is CASIRRRGIDTEAFF.

The V call is TRBV6-5, the J call TRBJ2-5, with 7 nucleotides matching TRBD2. Trimming took 8 bases from V and 5 from J; bases not matched to a gene: 2. CDR3 length: 11 residues. CDR1 is MNHEY and CDR2 is SVGAGI in the germline V gene. The CDR3 reads CASLRGETQYF. The CDR3 DNA is TGTGCCAGCTTGCGGGGGGAGACCCAGTACTTC.

V and J are TRBV5-1 and TRBJ1-6, with 7 nucleotides matching TRBD1. V lost 2 bases, J lost 8 bases, and 4 bases stayed unmatched. The CDR3 loop spans 14 amino acids. From germline, CDR1 is SGHRS and CDR2 YFSETQ. In DNA form, the CDR3 reads TGCGCCAGCAGCTTCAGGGGGGAGGATTCACCCCTCCACTTT. Amino acid sequence: CASSFRGEDSPLHF.

This chain connects TRBV7-6 to TRBJ2-2, with 10 bases that match TRBD1. The ends lost 5 bases at V and 3 bases at J; junction bases unmatched: 6. From germline, CDR1 is SGHVS and CDR2 FNYEAQ. CDR3 length equals 16 residues. The CDR3 loop reads CASSLRTGGDTGELFF. The CDR3 region has the DNA TGTGCCAGCAGCCTCCGGACAGGGGGGGACACCGGGGAGCTGTTTTTT. The full variable domain, in which reference TRBV7-6 and TRBJ2-2 provide the parts outside the CDR3, is GAGVSQSPRYKVTKRGQDVALRCDPISGHVSLYWYRQALGQGPEFLTYFNYEAQQDKSGLPNDRFSAERPEGSISTLTIQRTEQRDSAMYRCASSLRTGGDTGELFFGEGSRLTVL.

This sequence joins TRBV5-1 and TRBJ2-7; the D is unclear. Germline lookup yields CDR1 SGHRS and CDR2 YFSETQ. The ends were cut back, 1 base at V and 2 bases at J, with 13 bases in the middle. This CDR3 has 15 residues. CDR3: CASSLTSGLTYEQYF. CDR3 nucleotide sequence: TGCGCCAGCAGCTTGACCTCTGGGCTAACCTACGAGCAGTACTTC.

The V call is TRBV11-2, the J call TRBJ2-7; 9 bases are shared with TRBD1. V lost 5 bases, J lost 6 bases, and 5 bases stayed unmatched. CDR1 and CDR2 from the germline V gene are SGHAT and FQNNGV. The CDR3 runs 13 residues. In DNA, the CDR3 is TGTGCCAGCAGCCCCGACAGGGGGAGCGAGCAGTACTTC. Translated, it gives CASSPDRGSEQYF.

The V and J genes are TRBV2 and TRBJ1-1; the D is unclear. This CDR3 comprises 14 residues. Germline CDR1 is SNHLY and CDR2 is FYNNEI. V lost 10 bases, J lost 3 bases, and 18 bases lay in between. CDR3 region: CATGKSEEDTEAFF. The CDR3 coding sequence is TGTGCCACCGGAAAGTCCGAAGAGGACACTGAAGCTTTCTTT. Supplemented by reference TRBV2 and TRBJ1-1, the full variable domain reads EPEVTQTPSHQVTQMGQEVILRCVPISNHLYFYWYRQILGQKVEFLVSFYNNEISEKSEIFDDQFSVERPDGSNFTLKIRSTKLEDSAMYFCATGKSEEDTEAFFGQGTRLTVV.

The J gene is TRBJ2-7, the V gene TRBV6-5; D possibly corresponds to TRBD2 (6 bases). The V gene lost 5 bases and the J gene lost 7 bases, with 15 bases spanning the gap. Germline V gene sequence: CDR1 MNHEY, CDR2 SVGAGI. There are 13 residues in the CDR3. The DNA for the CDR3 is TGTGCCAGCAGTAGGGCCGCTGGGGGGGAGCAGTACGTC. Its protein product is CASSRAAGGEQYV.

V is TRBV6-5 and J is TRBJ1-1; no firm D call. The V end was cut by 10 bases, the J end by 1 base, with 13 bases between. Germline values: CDR1 MNHEY, CDR2 SVGAGI. The CDR3 has 13 amino acids. Written as DNA, the CDR3 is TGTGCCACGAGGGAGGTCCAGAACACTGAAGCTTTCTTT. Translated, it gives CATREVQNTEAFF.

The chain carries TRBV18 and TRBJ2-7, with a possible D match to TRBD2 (5 bases). Trimming removed 2 bases from V and 0 bases from J, with 11 bases in between. Looked up from germline, CDR1 is KGHSH and CDR2 is LQKENI. CDR3 length equals 15 residues. CDR3: CASSPGLRSSYEQYV. CDR3 coding DNA: TGTGCCAGCTCACCAGGACTGAGGAGCTCCTACGAGCAGTACGTC.

In this sample, this clone is medium-sized. V and J are TRBV19 and TRBJ2-4; 8 bases match TRBD1. Trimming cost V 4 bases and J 1 base; bases outside gene matches: 3. The CDR3 sequence is 15 residues long. CDR1 LNHDA and CDR2 SQIVND come from the germline V gene (reference sequence). DNA for the CDR3: TGTGCCAGTAGTACGACAGGGGTGGCCAAAAACATTCAGTACTTC. This sequence encodes CASSTTGVAKNIQYF.

This chain uses TRBV20-1 with TRBJ1-2; D is ambiguous. V was clipped by 3 bases and J by 5 bases, with 19 bases between them. CDR3 size: 15 residues. Germline V gives CDR1 DFQATT, CDR2 SNEGSKA (reference sequence). The CDR3: CSASGSARGQYGYTF. CDR3 in DNA: TGCAGTGCTAGTGGATCTGCACGCGGCCAATATGGCTACACCTTC.

The count of this clone is one. V is TRBV4-1 and J is TRBJ2-2, with TRBD2 matching 9 bases. Germline V lookup: CDR1 MGHRA, CDR2 YSYEKL. CDR3 length equals 17 residues. The trim removed 2 bases at V and 4 bases at J, leaving 8 bases unmatched. CDR3 nucleotides: TGCGCCAGCAGCCAAAGAGGCCTAGCGGGAAGCACCGGGGAGCTGTTTTTT. Its translation is CASSQRGLAGSTGELFF.

This clone was counted between two and nine times. At the DNA level, this CDR3 is encoded by other sequences in the same sample as well. V is TRBV29-1 and J is TRBJ1-4, with 7 bases matching TRBD1. The CDR3 extends over 14 amino acids. CDR1 SQVTM and CDR2 ANQGSEA come from the germline V gene. V lost 4 bases, J lost 3 bases, and 5 bases stayed unmatched. The CDR3: CSVVPGTANEKLFF. In nucleotides, the CDR3 is TGCAGCGTTGTCCCCGGGACAGCTAATGAAAAACTGTTTTTT.

The sample holds a few counts of this clone. The chain carries TRBV6-5 and TRBJ2-7, with TRBD1 identical over 9 bases. CDR3 length equals 15 residues. V trimming: 2 bases; J trimming: 1 base; junction bases outside the gene matches: 3. Germline assignment: CDR1 MNHEY and CDR2 SVGAGI. The CDR3 protein is CASSYGTGSSYEQYV. The CDR3 coding sequence is TGTGCCAGCAGTTACGGGACAGGGTCTTCCTACGAGCAGTACGTC.

The rearrangement joins TRBV5-4 to TRBJ1-5; no firm D call. The germline CDR1 and CDR2 sequences are SGHNT and YYREEE (reference sequence). Trimming stripped 4 bases from V and 5 bases from J, with 10 bases between. CDR3 length equals 13 residues. For the CDR3, the DNA is TGTGCCAGCAGCCTGGGGTCAGATCAGCCCCAGCATTTT. It is translated as CASSLGSDQPQHF.

V gene TRBV19 combines with J gene TRBJ2-7; maybe TRBD1 (5 bases). V lost 1 base and J 4 bases, leaving 11 bases between the germline ends. CDR1 and CDR2 (germline): LNHDA, SQIVND (reference sequence). This CDR3 comprises 14 residues. CDR3 in DNA: TGTGCCAGTAGTATAGTGGGGCAGTCGTACGAGCAGTACTTC. Translating it yields CASSIVGQSYEQYF.

This clone was recorded once. This chain joins TRBV15 and TRBJ1-2; D unresolved. This CDR3 is built from 14 residues. V shed 1 base and J shed 5 bases, with 11 bases lying between them. CDR1 is LNHNV, CDR2 YYDKDF, per germline (reference sequence). CDR3 protein: CATSRAGYSYGYTF. DNA of the CDR3: TGTGCCACCAGCAGAGCCGGGTATTCGTATGGCTACACCTTC.

The chain couples TRBV19 to TRBJ1-3; D remains ambiguous. This CDR3 comprises 14 residues. Germline CDR1 and CDR2: LNHDA and SQIVND (reference sequence). Trimming shortened V by 4 bases and J by 0 bases, and 7 bases separated the two germline ends. The CDR3 protein is CASSTDYSGNTIYF. CDR3 sequence (DNA): TGTGCCAGTAGTACCGACTACTCTGGAAACACCATATATTTT.

The chain recombines TRBV3-1 (or the pseudogene TRBV3-2) with TRBJ1-4; D might be TRBD1 (5 bases). Per germline, CDR1 LGHDT and CDR2 YNNKEL (reference sequence). There are 14 residues in the CDR3. Trimming left V 3 bases short and J 5 bases short, with 10 bases between. The CDR3 DNA sequence: TGTGCCAGCAGCCATTTCAGGGTCAATGAAAAACTGTTTTTT. Protein product: CASSHFRVNEKLFF.

This chain joins TRBV7-9 and TRBJ2-7; 10 nucleotides align to TRBD2. Germline lookup yields CDR1 SEHNR and CDR2 FQNEAQ (reference sequence). The CDR3 length is 14 residues. With V trimmed by 4 bases and J by 2 bases, 2 bases remained unmatched. In DNA form, the CDR3 reads TGTGCCAGCAGCTCCGGACTAGCGGCCTACGAGCAGTACTTC. Amino acids: CASSSGLAAYEQYF.

This rearrangement joins TRBV28 to TRBJ2-7, with D possibly being TRBD2 (5 bases). Germline V lookup: CDR1 MDHEN, CDR2 SYDVKM. The CDR3 length is 13 residues. V lost 7 bases and J lost 4, with 14 bases in between. Here the CDR3 reads CASNPIGGYEQYF. The CDR3 nucleotides read TGTGCCAGCAACCCAATAGGCGGGTACGAGCAGTACTTC.

This clone has just one count. The chain recombines TRBV5-4 with TRBJ2-3; TRBD2 matches 7 bases. The CDR3 has 16 residues. V lost 5 bases and J lost 5; bases outside the gene matches: 14. Germline V gives CDR1 SGHNT, CDR2 YYREEE (reference sequence). The CDR3 bases are TGTGCCAGCAGAGGCCCTAGCGGCTCCCGGGAAGATACGCAGTATTTT. It yields the protein CASRGPSGSREDTQYF.

The chain couples TRBV6-2 or TRBV6-3 to TRBJ1-1, with 8 positions matching TRBD1. Germline CDR1 MNHEY, CDR2 SVGEGT. The CDR3 sequence is 13 residues long. The J segment lost 8 bases and the V segment lost 2 bases, leaving 4 bases of the junction unmatched. The CDR3 sequence: CASSYGAGGEAFF. The CDR3 DNA is TGTGCCAGCAGTTACGGGGCAGGGGGCGAAGCTTTCTTT.

J is TRBJ2-3 and V is TRBV29-1; tentatively, D is TRBD2 (5 bases). The germline V gene encodes CDR1 SQVTM and CDR2 ANQGSEA. Trimming shortened V by 0 bases and J by 1 base, and 11 bases separated the two germline ends. The CDR3 loop spans 15 amino acids. The CDR3 protein is CSVEEWPGGTDTQYF. In nucleotides, the CDR3 is TGCAGCGTTGAAGAATGGCCCGGGGGCACAGATACGCAGTATTTT.

The V and J genes are TRBV28 and TRBJ1-2, with TRBD1 identical over 12 bases. CDR1 and CDR2 (germline): MDHEN, SYDVKM. V lost 5 bases and J lost 6; bases outside the gene matches: 22. CDR3 length: 20 residues. The CDR3 nucleotides read TGTGCCAGCAGTAAGGTGAGGGGACAGGGGGCCGAGGGGACCAGGGATGGCTACACCTTC. This gives the protein CASSKVRGQGAEGTRDGYTF.

This clone was detected only once. The chain carries TRBV4-1 and TRBJ2-6; D not resolved. This CDR3 is built from 13 residues. Trimming shortened V by 5 bases and J by 4 bases, and 6 bases separated the two germline ends. From germline, CDR1 is MGHRA and CDR2 YSYEKL. The CDR3 region has the DNA TGCGCCAGCAGCTGGAGCGGGGCCAACGTCCTGACTTTC. Its protein product is CASSWSGANVLTF.